The present entry profiles one T cell receptor (beta chain) with its context. The antigen is unknown. These data originate in a study of cytomegalovirus exposure and HLA in healthy donors. Study-wide findings and caveats: Reports indicate that TCR beta sequences accurately predicted the HLA-A and HLA-B alleles of most subjects. Through in vitro validation, a few CMV-associated chains were shown to be specific for CMV antigens. An Asian-associated ancestry cluster reportedly showed fewer N-insertions than the approximately 660-donor mean in a later analysis. Immune exposure data for these donors was limited to CMV serostatus.

This PCR relied on a set of 60 Vbeta primers and 13 Jbeta primers. Some clones are missing from TCRdb's copy, which holds only in-frame ones; the method was immunoSEQ multiplex PCR. The sample totals 100,000 to 150,000 clones; its top ten clones hold 1.5% to 2%. Germline V gene data show CDR1 as SGHRS and CDR2 as YFSETQ. CDR3 length: 14 amino acids. V dropped 0 bases and J dropped 5 bases, with 9 bases sitting between them. The sequenced material came from PBMCs. This chain connects TRBV5-1 to TRBJ2-1; tentative D call: TRBD2 (5 bases). The receptor comes from a middle-aged woman in good health and CMV-seropositive. CDR3: CASSLVGGHNEQFF. The DNA of the CDR3 is TGCGCCAGCAGCTTGGTTGGAGGTCACAATGAGCAGTTCTTC.